This T cell receptor beta chain was retrieved from a study of cytomegalovirus exposure and HLA in healthy donors. In the study overall: Of a few hundred genotyped donors, about 81% grouped in the Caucasian-associated ancestry cluster. Overall study findings and caveats: Segments of the TCR beta V type were, in most cases, productive about 87% or about 30% of the time in an earlier analysis. The authors reported that TCR beta sequences could predict HLA-A and HLA-B alleles. These predictions were accurate for most subjects in the first cohort. When a later analysis compared HLA-associated TCR beta chains with equally common others, the HLA-associated chains turned out to be more clonally expanded and to have lower generation probabilities.

In the PCR, 60 Vbeta and 13 Jbeta primers were used. This table comes from immunoSEQ multiplex PCR, and its TCRdb copy is limited to in-frame clones, with some not included. Of some 130,000 clones listed, roughly four fifths are singletons. As to this clone: Its antigen is not identified.

Per germline, CDR1 SGHRS and CDR2 YFSETQ. The CDR3 has 17 amino acids. V was pared by 0 bases and J by 1 base, with 11 bases between. The sequence was collected from a female donor in good health and CMV-seropositive. Sequencing was carried out using PBMCs. V usage is TRBV5-1 and J usage is TRBJ2-6; D remains unclear. The CDR3, as DNA: TGCGCCAGCAGCTTGGAGGCGGCGGCTTCTGGGGCCAACGTCCTGACTTTC. Translation gives CASSLEAAASGANVLTF.